One and the same sample provided the 9 T cell receptor beta chains below, sequenced in a study of spatial heterogeneity in lung cancer. Study observations and caveats: Tumoral mutation counts were tracked by counts of expanded intratumoral alpha and beta TCRs.

TCRdb re-analysed the 5' RACE reads in MiXCR, keeping a single row per CDR3 protein. Of about 2,000 distinct CDR3 sequences listed, more than 2.5% are singletons. The time point: sample taken at primary tumor resection. These receptors are not linked to any known antigen. Material: lung tumor tissue, obtained at surgery. The receptors come from a female donor with early-stage non-small cell lung cancer.

In regard to this clonotype: The CDR3 does not close with the conserved phenylalanine or tryptophan, likely indicating a read error. The DNA is left out, because the CDR3 cannot be placed on it with certainty; the CDR3 is given as TCRdb lists it. The CDR3 loop is CASRQERKNGERGG. The chain combines TRBV7-9 with TRBJ2-2; the table calls TRBD2, which could not be checked here. The CDR3 spans 14 residues, counting both ends. Germline CDR1 and CDR2: SEHNR and FQNEAQ (reference sequence).

Within the sample, this clonotype is large. In DNA, the CDR3 is TGTGCCAGCAGCACCCGGACAGGTCTCGAGCAGTACTTC. Its protein is CASSTRTGLEQYF. The chain is built from TRBV7-2 and TRBJ2-7; TRBD1 agrees at 7 bases. V lost 5 bases and J lost 6; bases outside the gene matches: 7. The germline V gene has CDR1 SGHTA and CDR2 FQGNSA. The CDR3 is 13 amino acids.

In this sample, this clonotype is medium-sized. V usage is TRBV18 and J usage is TRBJ2-5, with TRBD1 matching over 7 bases. Germline CDR1 reads KGHSH; CDR2 reads LQKENI. There are 14 residues in the CDR3. Trimming removed 1 base from V and 3 bases from J; junction bases left unmatched: 2. The CDR3 nucleotides are TGTGCCAGCTCACCACGGACAGGCGAAGAGACCCAGTACTTC. This encodes CASSPRTGEETQYF.

This clonotype is judged medium-sized. An end of the junction does not agree with germline; a read error may underlie this. This rearrangement joins TRBV11-2 to TRBJ2-1; 12 nucleotides match TRBD2. Germline V lookup: CDR1 SGHAT, CDR2 FQNNGV. The CDR3 consists of 18 residues. This CDR3 reads CASRLEAPASGGAYEQFF. CDR3 nucleotide sequence: TGTGCCAGCAGATTAGAGGCCCCGGCTAGCGGGGGGGCATATGAGCAGTTCTTC. Drawing the rest from reference TRBV11-2 and TRBJ2-1, the complete variable domain is EAGVAQSPRYKIIEKRQSVAFWCNPISGHATLYWYQQILGQGPKLLIQFQNNGVVDDSQLPKDRFSAERLKGVDSTLKIQPAKLEDSAVYLCASRLEAPASGGAYEQFFGPGTRLTVL.

By share, this clonotype ranks as medium-sized. V is TRBV5-1 and J is TRBJ1-1, with D possibly being TRBD1 (5 bases). The CDR3 has 13 residues. The V end was cut by 7 bases, the J end by 3 bases, with 13 bases between. Germline CDR1 reads SGHRS; CDR2 reads YFSETQ. CDR3 nucleotide sequence: TGCGCCAGCCGGGGCCGTCCGGACACTGAAGCTTTCTTT. Residues: CASRGRPDTEAFF.

This clonotype is deemed medium-sized. The V and J genes are TRBV2 and TRBJ2-1, with a tentative D call TRBD1 (6 bases). Germline CDR1 SNHLY, CDR2 FYNNEI. V dropped 7 bases and J dropped 7 bases, with 17 bases sitting between them. The CDR3 is 14 residues long. CDR3 amino acids: CASMRGRGRNEQFF. In DNA, the CDR3 is TGTGCCAGCATGAGGGGCAGGGGCAGGAATGAGCAGTTCTTC.

In its sample, this clonotype is medium-sized. The chain uses TRBV7-2 and TRBJ2-5, with D tentatively TRBD2 (6 bases). The CDR3 spans 16 residues. In germline, CDR1 is SGHTA, CDR2 FQGNSA. The V gene lost 0 bases and the J gene lost 1 base, with 12 bases spanning the gap. CDR3 in amino acids: CASSLATSPGQETQYF. CDR3 bases: TGTGCCAGCAGCTTAGCGACTAGTCCGGGCCAAGAGACCCAGTACTTC. The full variable domain, in which reference TRBV7-2 and TRBJ2-5 provide the parts outside the CDR3, is GAGVSQSPSNKVTEKGKDVELRCDPISGHTALYWYRQSLGQGLEFLIYFQGNSAPDKSGLPSDRFSAERTGGSVSTLTIQRTQQEDSAVYLCASSLATSPGQETQYFGPGTRLLVL.

This clonotype is classed as medium-sized (0.01 to 0.1%). The chain carries TRBV12-3 or TRBV12-4 and TRBJ1-2; D possibly corresponds to TRBD1 (5 bases). The CDR3 totals 13 residues. V was clipped by 3 bases and J by 4 bases, with 9 bases between them. The CDR3 sequence: CASSFTGRYGYTF. In DNA, the CDR3 is TGTGCCAGCAGTTTTACAGGCCGCTATGGCTACACCTTC.

This clonotype was counted at least ten times. J is TRBJ1-2 and V is TRBV7-6; D might be TRBD1 (6 bases). Between the trimmed V and J ends, which lost 5 bases and 4 bases, there was a span of 14 bases. Germline V gives CDR1 SGHVS, CDR2 FNYEAQ. The CDR3 covers 14 residues. The DNA of the CDR3 is TGTGCCAGCAGCCCATCCAGGGGAACCTATGGCTACACCTTC. Translated: CASSPSRGTYGYTF.